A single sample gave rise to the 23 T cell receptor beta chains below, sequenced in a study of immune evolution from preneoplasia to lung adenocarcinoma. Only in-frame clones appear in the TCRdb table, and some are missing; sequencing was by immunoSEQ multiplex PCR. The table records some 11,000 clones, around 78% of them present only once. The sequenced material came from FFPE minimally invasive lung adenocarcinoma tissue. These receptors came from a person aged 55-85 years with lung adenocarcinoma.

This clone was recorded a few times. The CDR3 DNA is TGTGCCAGCTCACCCCCCGTCGCAGATACGCAGTATTTT. Translation gives CASSPPVADTQYF. This rearrangement joins TRBV18 to TRBJ2-3, with unresolved D. Trimming removed 3 bases at V and 4 bases at J, with 8 bases between. In germline, CDR1 is KGHSH, CDR2 LQKENI. The length of the CDR3 is 13 residues. The whole variable domain, remainder taken from reference TRBV18 and TRBJ2-3, is NAGVMQNPRHLVRRRGQEARLRCSPMKGHSHVYWYRQLPEEGLKFMVYLQKENIIDESGMPKERFSAEFPKEGPSILRIQQVVRGDSAAYFCASSPPVADTQYFGPGTRLTVL.

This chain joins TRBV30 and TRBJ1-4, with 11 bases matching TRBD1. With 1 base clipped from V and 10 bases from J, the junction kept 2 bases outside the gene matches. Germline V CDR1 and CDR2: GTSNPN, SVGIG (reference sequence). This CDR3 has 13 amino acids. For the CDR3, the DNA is TGTGCCTGGAGTGGAGGGACAGGGGGAAAACTGTTTTTT. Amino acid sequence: CAWSGGTGGKLFF.

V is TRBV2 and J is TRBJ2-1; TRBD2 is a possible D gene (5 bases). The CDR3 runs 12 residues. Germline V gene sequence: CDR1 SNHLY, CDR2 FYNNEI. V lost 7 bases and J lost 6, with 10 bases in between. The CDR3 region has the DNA TGTGCCAGCACTGGCAGCGGCAATGAGCAGTTCTTC. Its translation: CASTGSGNEQFF.

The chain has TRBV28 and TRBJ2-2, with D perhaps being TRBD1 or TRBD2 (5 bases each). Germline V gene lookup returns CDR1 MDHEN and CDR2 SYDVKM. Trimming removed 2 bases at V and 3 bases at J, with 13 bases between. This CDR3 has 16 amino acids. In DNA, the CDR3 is TGTGCCAGCAGTTTACGGGACGCAGGGTACACCGGGGAGCTGTTTTTT. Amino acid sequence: CASSLRDAGYTGELFF.

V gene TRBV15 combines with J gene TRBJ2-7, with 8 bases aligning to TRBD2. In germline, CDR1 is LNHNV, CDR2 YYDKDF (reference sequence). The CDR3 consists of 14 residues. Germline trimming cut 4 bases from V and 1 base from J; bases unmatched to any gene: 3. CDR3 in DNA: TGTGCCACCAGCATCGGGGGGGGATCCTACGAGCAGTACTTC. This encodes CATSIGGGSYEQYF.

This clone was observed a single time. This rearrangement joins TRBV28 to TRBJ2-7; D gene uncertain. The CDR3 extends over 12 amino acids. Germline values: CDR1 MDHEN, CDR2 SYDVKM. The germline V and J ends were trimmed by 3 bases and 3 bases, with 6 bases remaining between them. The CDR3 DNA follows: TGTGCCAGCAGTTTCGTACTCTACGAGCAGTACTTC. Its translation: CASSFVLYEQYF.

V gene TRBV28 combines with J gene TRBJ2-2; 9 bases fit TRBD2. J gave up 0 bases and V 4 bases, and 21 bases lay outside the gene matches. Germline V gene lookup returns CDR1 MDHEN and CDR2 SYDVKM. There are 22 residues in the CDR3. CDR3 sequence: CASSYSRLAERILDPNTGELFF. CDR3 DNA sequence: TGTGCCAGCAGTTACTCACGACTAGCGGAAAGGATTTTAGATCCGAACACCGGGGAGCTGTTTTTT. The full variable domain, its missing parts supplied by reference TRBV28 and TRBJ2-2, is DVKVTQSSRYLVKRTGEKVFLECVQDMDHENMFWYRQDPGLGLRLIYFSYDVKMKEKGDIPEGYSVSREKKERFSLILESASTNQTSMYLCASSYSRLAERILDPNTGELFFGEGSRLTVL.

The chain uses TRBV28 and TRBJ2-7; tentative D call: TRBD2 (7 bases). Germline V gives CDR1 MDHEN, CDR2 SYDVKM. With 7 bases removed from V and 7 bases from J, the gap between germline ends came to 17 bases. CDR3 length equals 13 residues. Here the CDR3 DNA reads TGTGCCAGCAAGCGGGACATCCGTGGAGAGCAGTACTTC. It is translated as CASKRDIRGEQYF.

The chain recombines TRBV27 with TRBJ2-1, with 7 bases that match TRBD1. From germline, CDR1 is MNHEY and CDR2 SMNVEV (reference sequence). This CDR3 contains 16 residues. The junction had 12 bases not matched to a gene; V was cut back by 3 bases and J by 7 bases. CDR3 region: CASSFSTGATANEQFF. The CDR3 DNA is TGTGCCAGCAGTTTTTCTACAGGGGCGACTGCAAATGAGCAGTTCTTC.

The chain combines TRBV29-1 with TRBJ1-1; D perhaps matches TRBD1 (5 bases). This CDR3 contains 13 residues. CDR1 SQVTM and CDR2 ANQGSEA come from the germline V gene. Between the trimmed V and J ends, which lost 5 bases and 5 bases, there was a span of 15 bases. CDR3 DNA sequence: TGCAGCGTTCTGCGGGGGTTTGATACTGAAGCTTTCTTT. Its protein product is CSVLRGFDTEAFF.

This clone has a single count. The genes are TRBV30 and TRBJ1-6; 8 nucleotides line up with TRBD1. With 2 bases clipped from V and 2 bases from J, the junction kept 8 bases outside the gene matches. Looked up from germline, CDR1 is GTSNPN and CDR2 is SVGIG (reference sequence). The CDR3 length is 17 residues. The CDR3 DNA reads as TGTGCCTGGAGTCCCCTACAGGGGGTCGCCTATAATTCACCCCTCCACTTT. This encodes CAWSPLQGVAYNSPLHF.

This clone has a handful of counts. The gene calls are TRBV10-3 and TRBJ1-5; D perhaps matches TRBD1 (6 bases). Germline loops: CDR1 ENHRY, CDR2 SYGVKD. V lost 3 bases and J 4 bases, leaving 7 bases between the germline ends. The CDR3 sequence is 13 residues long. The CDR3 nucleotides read TGTGCCATCAGTGAAGGGACAAATCAGCCCCAGCATTTT. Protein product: CAISEGTNQPQHF.

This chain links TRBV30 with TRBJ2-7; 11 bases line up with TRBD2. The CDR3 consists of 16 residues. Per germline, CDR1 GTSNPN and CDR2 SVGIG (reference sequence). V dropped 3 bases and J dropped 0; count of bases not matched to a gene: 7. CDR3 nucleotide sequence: TGTGCCTGGAGGACGGGGACTAGCGGCCTCTCCTACGAGCAGTACTTC. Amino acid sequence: CAWRTGTSGLSYEQYF.

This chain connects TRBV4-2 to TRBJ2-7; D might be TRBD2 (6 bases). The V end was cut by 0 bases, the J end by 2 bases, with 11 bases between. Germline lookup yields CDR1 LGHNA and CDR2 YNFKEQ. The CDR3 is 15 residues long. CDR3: CASSQDRRGTYEQYF. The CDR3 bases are TGTGCCAGCAGCCAAGATCGGAGGGGTACCTACGAGCAGTACTTC.

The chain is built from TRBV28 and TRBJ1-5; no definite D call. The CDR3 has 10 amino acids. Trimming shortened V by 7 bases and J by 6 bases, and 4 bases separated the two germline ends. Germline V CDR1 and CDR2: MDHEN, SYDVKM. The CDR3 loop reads CASNLQPQHF. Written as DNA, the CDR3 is TGTGCCAGCAATCTTCAGCCCCAGCATTTT.

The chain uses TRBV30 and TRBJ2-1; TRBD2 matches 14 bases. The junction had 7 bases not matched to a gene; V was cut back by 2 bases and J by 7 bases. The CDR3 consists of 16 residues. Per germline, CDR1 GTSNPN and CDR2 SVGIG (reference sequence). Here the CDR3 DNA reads TGTGCCTGGAGTATAGATAGGACTAGCGGGGGGAATGAGCAGTTCTTC. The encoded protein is CAWSIDRTSGGNEQFF.

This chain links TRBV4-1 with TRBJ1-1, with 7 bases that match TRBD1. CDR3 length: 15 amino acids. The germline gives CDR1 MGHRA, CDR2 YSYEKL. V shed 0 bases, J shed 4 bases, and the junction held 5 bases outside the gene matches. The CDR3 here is CASSQEGRGGTEAFF. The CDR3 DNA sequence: TGCGCCAGCAGCCAAGAGGGCAGGGGGGGCACTGAAGCTTTCTTT.

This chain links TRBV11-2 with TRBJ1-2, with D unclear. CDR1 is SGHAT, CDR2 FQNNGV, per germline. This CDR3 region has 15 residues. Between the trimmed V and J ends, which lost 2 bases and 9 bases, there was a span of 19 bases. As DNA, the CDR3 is TGTGCCAGCAGCTTATCGTGGCATGCAGGCGCAAGCTACACCTTC. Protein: CASSLSWHAGASYTF.

The DNA for the CDR3 is TGTGCCTGGAGTTGGGGCGGGAGGGCCAGGTATGAGCAGTTCTTC. Translating gives CAWSWGGRARYEQFF. The chain couples TRBV30 to TRBJ2-1, with TRBD2 matching over 9 bases. Per germline, CDR1 GTSNPN and CDR2 SVGIG (reference sequence). The junction had 10 bases not matched to a gene; V was cut back by 2 bases and J by 8 bases. The CDR3 spans 15 residues.

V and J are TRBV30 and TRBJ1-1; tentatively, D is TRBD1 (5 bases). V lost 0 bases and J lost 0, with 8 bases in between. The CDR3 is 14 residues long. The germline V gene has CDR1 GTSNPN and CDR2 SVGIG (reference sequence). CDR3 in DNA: TGTGCCTGGAGTGTATGGGGGGTGAACACTGAAGCTTTCTTT. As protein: CAWSVWGVNTEAFF.

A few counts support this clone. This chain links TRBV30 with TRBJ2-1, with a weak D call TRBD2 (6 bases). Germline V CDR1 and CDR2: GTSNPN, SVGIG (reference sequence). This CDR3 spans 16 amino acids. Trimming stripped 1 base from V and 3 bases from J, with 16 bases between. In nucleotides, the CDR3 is TGTGCCTGGAGTGAGACTAGAGCGGTATACTACAATGAGCAGTTCTTC. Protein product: CAWSETRAVYYNEQFF.

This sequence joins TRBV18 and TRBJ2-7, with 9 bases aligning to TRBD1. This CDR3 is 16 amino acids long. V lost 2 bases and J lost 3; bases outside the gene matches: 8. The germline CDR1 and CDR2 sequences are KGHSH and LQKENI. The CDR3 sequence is CASSPILADRGYEQYF. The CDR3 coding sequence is TGTGCCAGCTCACCAATTCTGGCGGACAGGGGCTACGAGCAGTACTTC.

CDR3 nucleotide sequence: TGTGCCACCCAGGGGTCTAGCGGGGAGACCCAAGAGACCCAGTACTTC. It encodes CATQGSSGETQETQYF. This chain joins TRBV28 and TRBJ2-5; the match to TRBD2 covers 9 bases. The length of the CDR3 is 16 residues. The ends lost 10 bases at V and 1 base at J; junction bases unmatched: 13. The germline V gene encodes CDR1 MDHEN and CDR2 SYDVKM.